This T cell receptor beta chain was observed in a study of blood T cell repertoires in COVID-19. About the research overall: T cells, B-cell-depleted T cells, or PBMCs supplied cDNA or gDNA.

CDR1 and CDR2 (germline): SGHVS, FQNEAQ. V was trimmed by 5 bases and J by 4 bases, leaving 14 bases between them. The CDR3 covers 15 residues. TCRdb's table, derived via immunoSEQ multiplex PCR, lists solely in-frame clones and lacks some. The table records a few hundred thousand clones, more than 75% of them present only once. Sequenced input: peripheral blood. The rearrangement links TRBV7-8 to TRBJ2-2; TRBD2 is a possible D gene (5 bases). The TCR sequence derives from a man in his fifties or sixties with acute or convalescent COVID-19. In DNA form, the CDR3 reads TGTGCCAGCAGCAATAGCGTGGGATTCACCGGGGAGCTGTTTTTT. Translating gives CASSNSVGFTGELFF.